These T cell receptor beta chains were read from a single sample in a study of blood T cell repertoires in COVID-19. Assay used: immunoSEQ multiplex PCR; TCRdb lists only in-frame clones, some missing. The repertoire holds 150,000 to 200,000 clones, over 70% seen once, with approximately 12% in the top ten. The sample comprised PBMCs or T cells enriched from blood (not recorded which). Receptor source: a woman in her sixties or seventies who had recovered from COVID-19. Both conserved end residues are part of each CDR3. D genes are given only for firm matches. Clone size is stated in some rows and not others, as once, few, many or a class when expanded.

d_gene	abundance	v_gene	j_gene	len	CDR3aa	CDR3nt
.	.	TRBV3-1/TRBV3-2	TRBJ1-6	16	CASSQRQELTRSPLHF	TGTGCCAGCAGCCAGCGACAGGAACTGACAAGATCACCCCTCCACTTT
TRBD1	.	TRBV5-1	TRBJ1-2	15	CASSLTGGANYGYTF	TGCGCCAGCAGCTTGACAGGGGGCGCGAACTATGGCTACACCTTC
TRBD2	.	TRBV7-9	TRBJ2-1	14	CASSFGLAEGEQFF	TGTGCCAGCAGCTTCGGACTAGCTGAGGGTGAGCAGTTCTTC
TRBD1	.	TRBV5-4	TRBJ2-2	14	CASSLPGGTGELFF	TGTGCCAGCAGCTTGCCAGGGGGTACCGGGGAGCTGTTTTTT
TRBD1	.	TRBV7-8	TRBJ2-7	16	CASSLATGTGVGEQYF	TGTGCCAGCAGCTTAGCTACCGGGACAGGGGTAGGGGAGCAGTACTTC
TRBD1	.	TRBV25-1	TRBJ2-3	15	CASSRTGGAKDTQYF	TGTGCCAGCAGCAGGACAGGGGGCGCGAAAGATACGCAGTATTTT
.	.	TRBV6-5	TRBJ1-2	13	CASRKTGWDGYTF	TGTGCCAGCAGAAAGACAGGCTGGGATGGCTACACCTTC
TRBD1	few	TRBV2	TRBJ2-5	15	CASSEADLYRGTQYF	TGTGCCAGCAGTGAAGCGGATCTTTACAGGGGTACCCAGTACTTC
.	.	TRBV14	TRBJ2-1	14	CASSRLGAYNEQFF	TGTGCCAGCAGCCGGCTAGGGGCCTACAATGAGCAGTTCTTC
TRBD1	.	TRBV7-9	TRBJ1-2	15	CASSTRSTGDYGYTF	TGTGCCAGCAGCACCCGGTCGACAGGGGACTATGGCTACACCTTC
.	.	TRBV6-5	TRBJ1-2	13	CASSLDRTGGYTF	TGTGCCAGCAGCCTGGACCGGACGGGAGGCTACACCTTC
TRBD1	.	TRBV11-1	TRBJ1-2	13	CASSSGQNYGYTF	TGTGCCAGCAGTTCGGGACAGAACTATGGCTACACCTTC
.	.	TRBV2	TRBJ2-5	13	CASSVPGQETQYF	TGTGCCAGCAGTGTTCCGGGGCAAGAGACCCAGTACTTC
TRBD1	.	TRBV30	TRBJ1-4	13	CAWQGQGNEKLFF	TGTGCCTGGCAGGGACAGGGTAATGAAAAACTGTTTTTT
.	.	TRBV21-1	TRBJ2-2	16	CASSKTSHTRTGELFF	TGTGCCAGCAGCAAGACTTCCCATACGAGGACCGGGGAGCTGTTTTTT
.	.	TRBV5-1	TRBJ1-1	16	CASSLEEAGEGTEAFF	TGCGCCAGCAGCTTGGAGGAGGCAGGGGAGGGCACTGAAGCTTTCTTT
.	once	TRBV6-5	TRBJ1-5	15	CASSRTRDTDQPQHF	TGTGCCAGCAGTCGGACCCGGGACACTGATCAGCCCCAGCATTTT
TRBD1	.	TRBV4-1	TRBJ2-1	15	CASSSRGLLYNEQFF	TGCGCCAGCAGCTCCAGGGGGCTGCTTTACAATGAGCAGTTCTTC
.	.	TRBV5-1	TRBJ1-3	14	CASSFDGAGNTIYF	TGCGCCAGCAGCTTCGATGGAGCTGGAAACACCATATATTTT
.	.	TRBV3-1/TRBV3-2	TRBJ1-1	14	CASSLAGADTEAFF	TGTGCCAGCAGCCTCGCAGGGGCGGACACTGAAGCTTTCTTT
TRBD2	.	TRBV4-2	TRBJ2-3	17	CASSQEGGTSSTDTQYF	TGTGCCAGCAGCCAAGAGGGGGGGACCTCTAGCACAGATACGCAGTATTTT
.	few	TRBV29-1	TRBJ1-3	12	CSGGGAGNTIYF	TGCAGCGGCGGGGGAGCTGGAAACACCATATATTTT
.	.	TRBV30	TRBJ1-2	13	CAWSFIAEVGYTF	TGTGCCTGGAGTTTTATCGCTGAGGTGGGCTACACCTTC
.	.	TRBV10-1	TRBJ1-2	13	CASSEDPRNGYTF	TGCGCCAGCAGTGAAGACCCCAGGAATGGCTACACCTTC
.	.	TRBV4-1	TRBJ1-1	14	CASSPLGERQEAFF	TGCGCCAGCAGCCCCCTCGGGGAGAGGCAAGAAGCTTTCTTT
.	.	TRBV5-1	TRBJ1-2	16	CASSLVPPGPPNGYTF	TGCGCCAGCAGCTTGGTACCGCCAGGGCCCCCGAATGGCTACACCTTC
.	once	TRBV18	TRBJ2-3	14	CASSPSVSTDTQYF	TGTGCCAGCTCACCATCGGTGAGCACAGATACGCAGTATTTT
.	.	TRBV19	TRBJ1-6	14	CASSIQGRNSPLHF	TGTGCCAGTAGTATCCAGGGTCGGAATTCACCCCTCCACTTT
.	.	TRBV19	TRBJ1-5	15	CASSIDRGERQPQHF	TGTGCCAGTAGTATAGATCGGGGGGAGCGGCAGCCCCAGCATTTT
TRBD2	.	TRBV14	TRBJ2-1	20	CASSQLPLWERGYSYNEQFF	TGTGCCAGCAGCCAACTACCCCTCTGGGAGCGGGGGTACTCCTACAATGAGCAGTTCTTC
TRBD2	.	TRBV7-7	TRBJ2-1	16	CASSPRLSGGYNEQFF	TGTGCCAGCAGCCCACGGCTTAGCGGGGGCTACAATGAGCAGTTCTTC
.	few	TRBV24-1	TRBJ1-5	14	CATSDQGTNQPQHF	TGTGCCACCAGTGATCAGGGGACGAATCAGCCCCAGCATTTT
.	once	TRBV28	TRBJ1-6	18	CASTDPPRRQGYNSPLHF	TGTGCCAGCACCGACCCCCCCAGGCGCCAGGGCTATAATTCACCCCTCCACTTT
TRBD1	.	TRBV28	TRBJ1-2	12	CASQGTGFGYTF	TGTGCCAGCCAGGGGACAGGGTTTGGCTACACCTTC
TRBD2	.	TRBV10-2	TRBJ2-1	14	CASSLAGGSNEQFF	TGCGCCAGCAGTCTAGCGGGGGGCTCAAATGAGCAGTTCTTC
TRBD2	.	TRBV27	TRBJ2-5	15	CASSIAGGPRGTQYF	TGTGCCAGCAGTATAGCGGGAGGGCCGAGGGGGACCCAGTACTTC
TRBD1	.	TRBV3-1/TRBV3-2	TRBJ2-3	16	CASSRPTGRGTDTQYF	TGTGCCAGCAGCAGACCGACAGGGAGAGGGACAGATACGCAGTATTTT
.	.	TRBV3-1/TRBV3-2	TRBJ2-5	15	CASSQDVGPQETQYF	TGTGCCAGCAGCCAAGATGTGGGCCCCCAAGAGACCCAGTACTTC
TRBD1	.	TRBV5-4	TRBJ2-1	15	CASSIGQGKNNEQFF	TGTGCCAGCAGTATTGGACAGGGGAAAAACAATGAGCAGTTCTTC
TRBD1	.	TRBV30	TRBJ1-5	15	CAWGRQEGARQPQHF	TGTGCCTGGGGGCGCCAAGAGGGGGCAAGACAGCCCCAGCATTTT
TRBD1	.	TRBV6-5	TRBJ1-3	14	CASSPRGLGNTIYF	TGTGCCAGCAGTCCTAGGGGGCTCGGAAACACCATATATTTT
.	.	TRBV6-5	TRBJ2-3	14	CASRPPGAADTQYF	TGTGCCAGCAGGCCCCCAGGGGCAGCAGATACGCAGTATTTT
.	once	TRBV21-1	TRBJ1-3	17	CASSTGEKIHSGNTIYF	TGTGCCAGCAGCACCGGAGAGAAAATCCACTCTGGAAACACCATATATTTT
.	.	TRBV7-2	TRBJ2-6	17	CASSLQGSMVGANVLTF	TGTGCCAGCAGTTTACAGGGATCGATGGTCGGGGCCAACGTCCTGACTTTC
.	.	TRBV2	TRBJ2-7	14	CASSAAGSSYEQYF	TGTGCCAGCAGTGCGGCGGGTTCCTCCTACGAGCAGTACTTC
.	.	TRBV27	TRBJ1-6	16	CASSQDRLVYNSPLHF	TGTGCCAGCAGTCAAGACAGACTTGTATATAATTCACCCCTCCACTTT
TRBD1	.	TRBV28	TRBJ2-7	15	CASSFWDRATYEQYF	TGTGCCAGCAGTTTTTGGGACAGGGCGACCTACGAGCAGTACTTC
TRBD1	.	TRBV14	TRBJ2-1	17	CASSQDATGGVDNEQFF	TGTGCCAGCAGCCAAGATGCGACAGGGGGGGTGGACAATGAGCAGTTCTTC
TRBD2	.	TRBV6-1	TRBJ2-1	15	CASSDSGRAWNEQFF	TGTGCCAGCAGTGATAGCGGGAGGGCCTGGAATGAGCAGTTCTTC
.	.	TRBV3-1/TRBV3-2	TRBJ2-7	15	CASSPGTGDGYEQYF	TGTGCCAGCAGCCCCGGGACGGGAGATGGCTACGAGCAGTACTTC
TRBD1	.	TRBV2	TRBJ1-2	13	CASSDDRGSGYTF	TGTGCCAGCAGTGACGACAGGGGGTCGGGCTACACCTTC
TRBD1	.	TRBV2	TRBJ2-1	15	CASSEVTGAYNEQFF	TGTGCCAGCAGTGAAGTGACAGGGGCCTACAATGAGCAGTTCTTC
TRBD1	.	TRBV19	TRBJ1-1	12	CASSFRTGEAFF	TGTGCCAGTAGTTTTCGGACAGGCGAAGCTTTCTTT
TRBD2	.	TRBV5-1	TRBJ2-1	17	CASSLGLAGEAYNEQFF	TGCGCCAGCAGCTTAGGACTAGCGGGAGAGGCATACAATGAGCAGTTCTTC
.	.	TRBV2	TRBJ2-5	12	CASTSEFETQYF	TGTGCCAGCACCAGCGAATTTGAGACCCAGTACTTC
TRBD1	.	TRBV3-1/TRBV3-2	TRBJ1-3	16	CASSRRNRDRGNTIYF	TGTGCCAGCAGCCGAAGAAACCGGGACAGAGGAAACACCATATATTTT
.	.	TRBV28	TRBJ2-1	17	CASSPQRGSGAGNEQFF	TGTGCCAGCAGTCCCCAACGGGGTAGTGGGGCGGGGAATGAGCAGTTCTTC
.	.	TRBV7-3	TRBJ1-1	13	CASSLMDGAVAFF	TGTGCCAGCAGCTTAATGGATGGGGCGGTTGCTTTCTTT